Listed below are T cell receptor beta chains from one sample, sequenced in a study of human T cells and chemical hapten exposure. Each CDR3 protein is one row after TCRdb ran MiXCR on the RACE reads. Of tens of thousands of distinct CDR3 sequences listed, less than 5.5% are singletons. The sequencing input was whole blood. Receptor source: a human donor in good health. Some clones in this sample may be carry-over from other donors' samples. Each CDR3 is given with its conserved first and last residue. The D gene is left open where the match is weak. Size values are once, few and many counts, or a class for expanded clones, and some rows have none.

v_call	clone_size	j_call	d_call	cdr3_aa	cdr3_nt
TRBV3-1	-	TRBJ2-6	TRBD1	CASSQGTGGSGANVLTF	TGTGCCAGCAGCCAAGGGACAGGGGGCTCTGGGGCCAACGTCCTGACTTTC
TRBV29-1	few	TRBJ1-5	-	CSVLSSNQPQHF	TGCAGCGTACTCAGTAGCAATCAGCCCCAGCATTTT
TRBV6-6	-	TRBJ2-2	-	CASSYSVQNTGELFF	TGTGCCAGCAGTTACTCGGTTCAGAACACCGGGGAGCTGTTTTTT
TRBV3-1	many	TRBJ1-1	-	CASSQVGRAAFF	TGTGCCAGCAGCCAAGTAGGCAGGGCAGCTTTCTTT
TRBV5-1	few	TRBJ2-2	TRBD1	CASTVFGTGDTGELFF	TGCGCCAGCACGGTATTCGGAACAGGGGACACCGGGGAGCTGTTTTTT
TRBV7-2	-	TRBJ2-3	-	CASSLSQGTDTQYF	TGTGCCAGCAGCTTATCACAGGGCACAGATACGCAGTATTTT
TRBV12-3/TRBV12-4	-	TRBJ1-6	-	CASSLHPLRDSPLHF	TGTGCCAGCAGTTTACACCCTTTACGGGATTCACCCCTCCACTTT
TRBV7-9	few	TRBJ1-2	-	CASSATVFHGYTF	TGTGCCAGCAGCGCGACAGTTTTCCATGGCTACACCTTC
TRBV18	many	TRBJ1-1	TRBD1	CASSRRTGQNTEAFF	TGTGCCAGCTCACGGCGGACAGGGCAGAACACTGAAGCTTTCTTT
TRBV6-1	many	TRBJ2-1	-	CASSEFPEAEQFF	TGTGCCAGCAGTGAATTCCCTGAAGCTGAGCAGTTCTTC
TRBV12-3/TRBV12-4	-	TRBJ1-2	-	CASSFDRRNYGYTF	TGTGCCAGCAGTTTTGACAGAAGGAACTATGGCTACACCTTC
TRBV30	few	TRBJ1-2	TRBD1	CAWVTQRTGYGYTF	TGTGCCTGGGTCACGCAAAGGACAGGCTATGGCTACACCTTC
TRBV27	-	TRBJ1-1	TRBD1	CASSLRYRGATEAFF	TGTGCCAGCAGTTTACGATACAGGGGGGCGACTGAAGCTTTCTTT
TRBV6-5	-	TRBJ1-1	TRBD1	CASSYSFVTDRGTEAFF	TGTGCCAGCAGTTACTCATTTGTCACCGACAGGGGAACTGAAGCTTTCTTT
TRBV29-1	few	TRBJ1-2	-	CSARGTYGYTF	TGCAGCGCTAGGGGAACCTATGGCTACACCTTC